The sample holds many counts of the clone carrying this T cell receptor (beta chain). TCRdb independently ran MiXCR on the 5' RACE reads; one entry per CDR3 protein. This table holds about 99,000 distinct CDR3 sequences, 10% to 12% found once. Documented time point: longitudinal time-point 3. This entry comes from a study of neurological immune-mediated disorders. CDR3 length: 14 amino acids. The germline V and J ends were trimmed by 4 bases and 8 bases, with 17 bases remaining between them. The germline CDR1 and CDR2 sequences are SQVTM and ANQGSEA. J is TRBJ1-4 and V is TRBV29-1; D possibly corresponds to TRBD1 (6 bases). The sequenced sample was PBMCs. The sequence was obtained from a female donor with HTLV-1-associated myelopathy (HAM/TSP). CDR3 nucleotide sequence: TGCAGCGTTGCCGGGGGGGGGCTCGGCGAAAAACTGTTTTTT. This gives the protein CSVAGGGLGEKLFF.